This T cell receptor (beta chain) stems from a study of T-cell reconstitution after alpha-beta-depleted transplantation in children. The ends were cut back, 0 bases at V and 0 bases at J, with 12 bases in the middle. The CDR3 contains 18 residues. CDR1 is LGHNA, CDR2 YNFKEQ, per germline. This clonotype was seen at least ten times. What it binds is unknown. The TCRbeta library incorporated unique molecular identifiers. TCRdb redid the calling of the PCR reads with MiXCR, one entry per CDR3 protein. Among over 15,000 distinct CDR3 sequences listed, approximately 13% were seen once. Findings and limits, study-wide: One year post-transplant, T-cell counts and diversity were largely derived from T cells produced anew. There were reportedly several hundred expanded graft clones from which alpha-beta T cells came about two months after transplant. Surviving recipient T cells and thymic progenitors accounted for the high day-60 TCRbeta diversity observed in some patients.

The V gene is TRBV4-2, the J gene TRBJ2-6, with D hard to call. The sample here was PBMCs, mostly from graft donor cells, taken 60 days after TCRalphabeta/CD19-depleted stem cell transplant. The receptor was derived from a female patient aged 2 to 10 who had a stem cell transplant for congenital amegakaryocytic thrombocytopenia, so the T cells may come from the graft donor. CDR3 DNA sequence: TGTGCCAGCAGCCAAGATCATGACTCTAGCTCTGGGGCCAACGTCCTGACTTTC. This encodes CASSQDHDSSSGANVLTF.